The 28 T cell receptor beta chains in this list originate from one sample, sequenced in a study of blood T cell repertoires in COVID-19. Assay: immunoSEQ multiplex PCR; the TCRdb copy retains only in-frame clones and omits some. The sample contains 100,000 to 150,000 clones, 55% to 70% of which appear only once. The specimen was peripheral blood. These receptors were obtained from a woman aged 70-85 years with acute or convalescent COVID-19.

At least ten counts were recorded for this clone. Other DNA sequences in the same sample also yield this CDR3. The chain is built from TRBV6-1 and TRBJ1-5; 8 nucleotides agree with TRBD1. The trim removed 1 base at V and 6 bases at J, leaving 5 bases unmatched. Germline lookup yields CDR1 MNHNS and CDR2 SASEGT. The CDR3 loop spans 15 amino acids. CDR3 sequence (DNA): TGTGCCAGCAGTGAAGGGGCAGGGGGCAGTCAGCCCCAGCATTTT. It yields the protein CASSEGAGGSQPQHF.

The chain combines TRBV7-9 with TRBJ1-5, with D tentatively TRBD1 (5 bases). CDR1 and CDR2 (germline): SEHNR, FQNEAQ (reference sequence). This CDR3 region has 18 residues. Between the trimmed V and J ends, which lost 0 bases and 0 bases, there was a span of 15 bases. CDR3 in amino acids: CASSLAGKAGISNQPQHF. CDR3 nucleotides: TGTGCCAGCAGCTTAGCGGGAAAAGCAGGGATTAGCAATCAGCCCCAGCATTTT.

DNA of the CDR3: TGCGCCAGCAGCTCAGAAGGAAACACCATATATTTT. Translating gives CASSSEGNTIYF. The chain employs TRBV5-1 and TRBJ1-3; no clear D. CDR1 and CDR2 (germline): SGHRS, YFSETQ. Trimming took off 3 bases at V and 4 bases at J, with 5 bases between the two ends. This CDR3 has 12 amino acids.

J is TRBJ2-7 and V is TRBV5-1; D ambiguous. There are 18 residues in the CDR3. The germline CDR1 and CDR2 sequences are SGHRS and YFSETQ. Trimming took off 4 bases at V and 0 bases at J, with 23 bases between the two ends. CDR3 region: CASSAPSPLIRSSYEQYF. As DNA, the CDR3 is TGCGCCAGCAGCGCTCCCTCGCCTTTGATCCGGAGCTCCTACGAGCAGTACTTC.

The V call is TRBV3-1 (or the pseudogene TRBV3-2), the J call TRBJ1-5, with no clear D. The CDR3 consists of 15 residues. V shed 2 bases and J shed 11 bases, with 19 bases lying between them. Germline V gene sequence: CDR1 LGHDT, CDR2 YNNKEL (reference sequence). The CDR3 DNA reads as TGTGCCAGCAGCCAAAATCCGGAGCATAGCATGACCCAGCATTTT. Translated, it gives CASSQNPEHSMTQHF.

The chain has TRBV24-1 and TRBJ2-7; 8 nucleotides align to TRBD1. The ends lost 4 bases at V and 5 bases at J; junction bases unmatched: 6. Germline V gives CDR1 KGHDR, CDR2 SFDVKD. This CDR3 has 14 residues. This CDR3 reads CATSDTGGFDEQYF. Here the CDR3 DNA reads TGTGCCACCAGTGACACAGGGGGTTTCGACGAGCAGTACTTC.

The CDR3 protein is CASSPPNRGREEKLFF. CDR3 DNA: TGTGCCAGCTCACCACCTAACAGGGGCCGGGAGGAAAAACTGTTTTTT. The chain recombines TRBV18 with TRBJ1-4, with TRBD1 matching over 7 bases. The V gene's germline CDR1 is KGHSH and CDR2 LQKENI. The CDR3 has 16 amino acids. V shed 0 bases, J shed 8 bases, and the junction held 9 bases outside the gene matches.

The chain joins TRBV27 to TRBJ2-1; the match to TRBD2 covers 8 bases. V lost 3 bases to trimming and J lost 0 bases; unmatched junction nucleotides: 1. This CDR3 region has 15 residues. From germline, CDR1 is MNHEY and CDR2 SMNVEV (reference sequence). CDR3 protein: CASSFSGSSYNEQFF. The DNA for the CDR3 is TGTGCCAGCAGTTTCAGCGGGAGCTCCTACAATGAGCAGTTCTTC.

This chain uses TRBV7-2 with TRBJ2-7, with TRBD2 as a possible D gene (6 bases). Per the germline V gene, CDR1 is SGHTA and CDR2 is FQGNSA. Between the trimmed V and J ends, which lost 5 bases and 4 bases, there was a span of 12 bases. The CDR3 has 13 residues. Written as DNA, the CDR3 is TGTGCCAGCAGCGTAGAACTAGCTTACGAGCAGTACTTC. Translation gives CASSVELAYEQYF.

The CDR3 protein is CASSLETGETYEQYF. CDR3 nucleotide sequence: TGTGCCAGCAGCTTAGAGACAGGGGAGACCTACGAGCAGTACTTC. The rearrangement links TRBV11-2 to TRBJ2-7; 8 bases agree with TRBD1. This CDR3 is 15 amino acids long. Germline CDR1 reads SGHAT; CDR2 reads FQNNGV. V lost 0 bases, J lost 2 bases, and 3 bases stayed unmatched.

As concerns this clone: The sample holds other DNA sequences that translate to the same CDR3. The V and J genes are TRBV28 and TRBJ2-7, with 12 positions matching TRBD2. CDR1 is MDHEN and CDR2 is SYDVKM in the germline V gene. CDR3 length: 15 residues. The V gene end was trimmed by 5 bases and the J gene end by 2 bases; junction bases not matched to a gene: 4. CDR3 bases: TGTGCCAGCAGTCGTCGACTAGCGGGAGCCTACGAGCAGTACTTC. It yields the protein CASSRRLAGAYEQYF.

This chain connects TRBV19 to TRBJ1-2; 7 nucleotides align to TRBD1. There are 15 residues in the CDR3. The ends lost 5 bases at V and 2 bases at J; junction bases unmatched: 8. Looked up from germline, CDR1 is LNHDA and CDR2 is SQIVND (reference sequence). CDR3 in amino acids: CASSSDRDRNYGYTF. CDR3 nucleotide sequence: TGTGCCAGTAGTTCCGACAGGGATAGGAACTATGGCTACACCTTC. Using reference TRBV19 and TRBJ1-2 for the parts outside the CDR3, the full variable domain is DGGITQSPKYLFRKEGQNVTLSCEQNLNHDAMYWYRQDPGQGLRLIYYSQIVNDFQKGDIAEGYSVSREKKESFPLTVTSAQKNPTAFYLCASSSDRDRNYGYTFGSGTRLTVV.

This chain uses TRBV6-5 with TRBJ1-2; TRBD1 matches at 10 bases. J gave up 6 bases and V 1 base, and 5 bases lay outside the gene matches. Germline values: CDR1 MNHEY, CDR2 SVGAGI. There are 15 residues in the CDR3. CDR3 amino acids: CASSYWTGGVDGYTF. Written as DNA, the CDR3 is TGTGCCAGCAGTTACTGGACAGGGGGAGTTGATGGCTACACCTTC.

V is TRBV7-6 and J is TRBJ2-1; D may be TRBD1 (8 bases). V dropped 0 bases and J dropped 8 bases, with 14 bases sitting between them. The germline CDR1 and CDR2 sequences are SGHVS and FNYEAQ. The CDR3 has 15 residues. CDR3 sequence (DNA): TGTGCCAGCAGCTTAGCTACAGGGGGGGTCCATGAGCAGTTCTTC. Its translation is CASSLATGGVHEQFF. Filled out from reference TRBV7-6 and TRBJ2-1, the complete variable domain reads GAGVSQSPRYKVTKRGQDVALRCDPISGHVSLYWYRQALGQGPEFLTYFNYEAQQDKSGLPNDRFSAERPEGSISTLTIQRTEQRDSAMYRCASSLATGGVHEQFFGPGTRLTVL.

The chain carries TRBV27 and TRBJ1-5; 7 bases are a match to TRBD1. The CDR3 has 15 amino acids. Per the germline V gene, CDR1 is MNHEY and CDR2 is SMNVEV (reference sequence). The trim removed 5 bases at V and 0 bases at J, leaving 4 bases unmatched. The chain's CDR3 is CASSEQGYSNQPQHF. For the CDR3, the DNA is TGTGCCAGCAGTGAACAGGGGTATAGCAATCAGCCCCAGCATTTT.

The rearrangement links TRBV4-1 to TRBJ1-5, with 7 positions matching TRBD1. Trimming cost V 2 bases and J 11 bases; bases outside gene matches: 18. The CDR3 length is 17 residues. Per germline, CDR1 MGHRA and CDR2 YSYEKL. The CDR3 is CASSQSAIRGPGLAQHF. The CDR3 coding sequence is TGCGCCAGCAGCCAATCTGCGATAAGGGGGCCAGGTCTGGCCCAGCATTTT.

This clone was seen once. The V and J genes are TRBV19 and TRBJ1-2; TRBD1 matches at 8 bases. The V segment lost 6 bases and the J segment 8 bases; nucleotides outside the gene matches: 8. Per the germline V gene, CDR1 is LNHDA and CDR2 is SQIVND (reference sequence). The CDR3 runs 13 residues. The chain's CDR3 is CASRNTGGGGYTF. The CDR3 DNA reads TGTGCCAGTAGAAATACAGGGGGAGGCGGCTACACCTTC.

The V and J genes are TRBV7-6 and TRBJ2-7; D is possibly TRBD1 (7 bases). The germline V gene encodes CDR1 SGHVS and CDR2 FNYEAQ. Trimming removed 4 bases from V and 3 bases from J, with 16 bases in between. The CDR3 is made up of 15 amino acids. CDR3 nucleotides: TGTGCCAGCAGCTCACGGAACAGGGGAGGCTACGAGCAGTACTTC. It specifies CASSSRNRGGYEQYF.

This rearrangement joins TRBV9 to TRBJ2-7; 11 bases are shared with TRBD2. CDR1 is SGDLS, CDR2 YYNGEE, per germline. Germline trimming cut 4 bases from V and 4 bases from J; bases unmatched to any gene: 4. This CDR3 has 14 amino acids. Here the CDR3 DNA reads TGTGCCAGCAGCCAAACTAGCGGGGGATACGAGCAGTACTTC. It yields the protein CASSQTSGGYEQYF.

The gene calls are TRBV12-3 or TRBV12-4 and TRBJ1-2, with D unclear. The CDR3 contains 13 residues. V was pared by 5 bases and J by 4 bases, with 11 bases between. The CDR3, as DNA: TGTGCCAGCAGTCCTACGACAACCTATGGCTACACCTTC. Amino acids: CASSPTTTYGYTF.

CDR3 amino acids: CASSIIAGVLETQYF. For the CDR3, the DNA is TGTGCCAGCAGCATCATAGCGGGAGTACTAGAGACCCAGTACTTC. The chain joins TRBV28 to TRBJ2-5; 9 nucleotides agree with TRBD2. With 6 bases clipped from V and 4 bases from J, the junction kept 9 bases outside the gene matches. Germline V gene lookup returns CDR1 MDHEN and CDR2 SYDVKM. The CDR3 runs 15 residues.

This clone was observed a few times. The genes are TRBV11-2 and TRBJ2-2, with D perhaps matching TRBD1 (6 bases). Germline-derived CDR1 and CDR2 are SGHAT and FQNNGV. Trimming took off 5 bases at V and 2 bases at J, with 15 bases between the two ends. The CDR3 contains 16 residues. As DNA, the CDR3 is TGTGCCAGCAGCACCTTCGGACAGAGTAACACCGGGGAGCTGTTTTTT. This codes for CASSTFGQSNTGELFF.

This clone was seen at least ten times. The rearrangement links TRBV7-9 to TRBJ2-7; 7 bases align to TRBD1. V lost 4 bases to trimming and J lost 1 base; unmatched junction nucleotides: 1. CDR1 and CDR2 (germline): SEHNR, FQNEAQ (reference sequence). The CDR3 sequence is 13 residues long. CDR3: CASSWDRSYEQYF. CDR3 nucleotides: TGTGCCAGCAGCTGGGACAGATCCTACGAGCAGTACTTC.

The chain employs TRBV7-9 and TRBJ1-2, with D perhaps matching TRBD1 (6 bases). V was pared by 3 bases and J by 6 bases, with 17 bases between. The CDR3 totals 15 residues. In germline, CDR1 is SEHNR, CDR2 FQNEAQ (reference sequence). CDR3 DNA sequence: TGTGCCAGCAGCTTGACCATGGACGGGGGGCATGGCTACACCTTC. It specifies CASSLTMDGGHGYTF.

The J gene is TRBJ2-5, the V gene TRBV14; TRBD2 is a possible D gene (5 bases). CDR1 SGHDN and CDR2 FVKESK come from the germline V gene. V was shortened by 3 bases and J by 0 bases, with 11 bases between the two germline ends. The CDR3 has 15 amino acids. CDR3 loop: CASSQYGLDQETQYF. CDR3 coding DNA: TGTGCCAGCAGCCAGTACGGACTGGACCAAGAGACCCAGTACTTC.

The V gene is TRBV4-1, the J gene TRBJ2-7; 11 bases are a match to TRBD2. V gave up 8 bases and J gave up 4 bases; unmatched junction bases: 13. The CDR3 covers 16 residues. The germline CDR1 and CDR2 sequences are MGHRA and YSYEKL. In DNA, the CDR3 is TGCGCCAGCTCCTTAGCGGGAGGGTTAGATCTGTACGAGCAGTACTTC. It is translated as CASSLAGGLDLYEQYF.

This chain joins TRBV6-1 and TRBJ1-5; tentative D call: TRBD1 (5 bases). Trimming took off 3 bases at V and 6 bases at J, with 15 bases between the two ends. Per the germline V gene, CDR1 is MNHNS and CDR2 is SASEGT. The CDR3 has 15 residues. CDR3 residues: CASSDRQGRAQPQHF. DNA for the CDR3: TGTGCCAGCAGTGACCGTCAGGGTAGAGCTCAGCCCCAGCATTTT.

V is TRBV6-1 and J is TRBJ1-2; D uncertain. The CDR3 is 14 residues long. Germline-derived CDR1 and CDR2 are MNHNS and SASEGT. Trimming removed 1 base from V and 8 bases from J, with 14 bases in between. This CDR3 is CASSEEAVWRGYTF. CDR3 bases: TGTGCCAGCAGTGAAGAGGCCGTGTGGAGAGGCTACACCTTC.